This TCR beta chain was recovered during a study of T cells in Graves' hyperthyroidism and ophthalmopathy. Regarding the study as a whole: From stable hyperthyroidism, ophthalmopathy was separated by a 13 V-J model. Among thyroid clonotypes expanded above 0.001, most also appeared in blood.

Diagnoses were established using clinical symptoms, serum thyroxine and TRAb, thyroid ultrasound and orbital computed tomography. PBMCs were derived from under 13 ml fresh peripheral blood. TCR beta CDR3 sequences were amplified from RNA transcripts. RT-PCR in the first round (using the HTBI primer set) targeted the TCR CDR3. In TCRdb, the multiplex PCR reads were re-called with MiXCR into one record per CDR3 protein. Among fewer than 600,000 distinct CDR3 sequences, roughly 14% were seen once, and the ten largest hold around 17%. Ten or more counts support this clonotype. Its specificity is unknown. The CDR3 is 16 amino acids. The germline CDR1 and CDR2 sequences are KGHDR and SFDVKD. V lost 3 bases, J lost 5 bases, and 7 bases stayed unmatched.

The chain carries TRBV24-1 and TRBJ2-1; 9 bases align to TRBD1. The sequenced sample consisted of blood. The sequence derives from a woman between 18 and 30 years old with Graves' hyperthyroidism. The CDR3 reads CATSDLGQGLDNEQFF. CDR3 DNA sequence: TGTGCCACCAGTGATCTGGGACAGGGCTTGGACAATGAGCAGTTCTTC.